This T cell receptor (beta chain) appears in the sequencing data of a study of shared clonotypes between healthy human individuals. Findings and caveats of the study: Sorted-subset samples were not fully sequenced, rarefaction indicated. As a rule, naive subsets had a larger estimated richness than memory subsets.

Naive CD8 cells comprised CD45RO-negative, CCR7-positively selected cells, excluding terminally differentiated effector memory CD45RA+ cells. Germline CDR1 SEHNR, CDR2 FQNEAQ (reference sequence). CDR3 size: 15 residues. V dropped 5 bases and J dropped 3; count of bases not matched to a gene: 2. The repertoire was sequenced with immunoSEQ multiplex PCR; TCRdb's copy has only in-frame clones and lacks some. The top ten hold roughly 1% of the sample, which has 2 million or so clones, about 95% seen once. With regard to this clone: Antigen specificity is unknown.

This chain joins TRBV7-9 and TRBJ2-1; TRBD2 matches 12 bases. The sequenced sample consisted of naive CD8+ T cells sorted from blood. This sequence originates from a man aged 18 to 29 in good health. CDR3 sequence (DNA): TGTGCCAGCAGCCGGACTAGCGGGGTCTACAATGAGCAGTTCTTC. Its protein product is CASSRTSGVYNEQFF.